This passage covers 13 T cell receptor beta chains from one sample sequenced in a study of CD8 T cell repertoires and HIV-1 epitope variants. Here immunoSEQ multiplex PCR was the method, and the copy in TCRdb shows in-frame clones only, minus some. Among 4,500 or so clones, around 66% were seen once, and the ten largest hold around two fifths. Their target antigens are unknown. The sample consisted of cultured CD8+ T cells derived from PBMCs. Receptors originate from a male donor with HIV.

This chain connects TRBV11-2 to TRBJ2-5; D is unclear. V lost 3 bases and J lost 2, with 4 bases in between. The CDR3 consists of 12 residues. Germline lookup yields CDR1 SGHAT and CDR2 FQNNGV. CDR3 DNA: TGTGCCAGCAGCTTCGGACAAGAGACCCAGTACTTC. This translates into CASSFGQETQYF.

The table lists this clone with a few counts. The chain employs TRBV27 and TRBJ1-6; D uncertain. CDR1 is MNHEY, CDR2 SMNVEV, per germline (reference sequence). This CDR3 is 15 amino acids long. Trimming shortened V by 2 bases and J by 0 bases, and 5 bases separated the two germline ends. For the CDR3, the DNA is TGTGCCAGCAGTTTACCCCCCTCCTATAATTCACCCCTCCACTTT. This encodes CASSLPPSYNSPLHF.

The rearrangement uses TRBV4-3 and TRBJ2-7, with TRBD1 matching over 7 bases. Per germline, CDR1 LGHNA and CDR2 YSLEER. There are 16 residues in the CDR3. The V segment lost 0 bases and the J segment 0 bases; nucleotides outside the gene matches: 5. The CDR3 nucleotides read TGCGCCAGCAGCCAAGACCGGGACAGCAGCTCCTACGAGCAGTACTTC. This gives the protein CASSQDRDSSSYEQYF.

In this sample, this clone turned up a few times. The genes are TRBV28 and TRBJ2-7; 8 positions agree with TRBD1. CDR3 size: 16 residues. With V trimmed by 6 bases and J by 2 bases, 12 bases remained unmatched. CDR1 is MDHEN and CDR2 is SYDVKM in the germline V gene. CDR3 in amino acids: CASSQSRDRRTYEQYF. The CDR3 nucleotides are TGTGCCAGCAGCCAATCCCGGGACAGGCGTACCTACGAGCAGTACTTC. Together with reference TRBV28 and TRBJ2-7, the CDR3 gives the full variable domain: DVKVTQSSRYLVKRTGEKVFLECVQDMDHENMFWYRQDPGLGLRLIYFSYDVKMKEKGDIPEGYSVSREKKERFSLILESASTNQTSMYLCASSQSRDRRTYEQYFGPGTRLTVT.

The rearrangement joins TRBV11-2 to TRBJ1-1, with TRBD1 matching over 8 bases. With V trimmed by 1 base and J by 6 bases, 4 bases remained unmatched. The CDR3 extends over 14 amino acids. CDR1 is SGHAT and CDR2 is FQNNGV in the germline V gene. CDR3 coding DNA: TGTGCCAGCAGCTTAGGGACAGGGACTTCTGAAGCTTTCTTT. It specifies CASSLGTGTSEAFF.

This clone is deemed medium-sized. The CDR3 protein is CASSEGAGPYEQYF. CDR3 nucleotides: TGTGCCAGCAGTGAAGGAGCAGGTCCCTACGAGCAGTACTTC. The rearrangement links TRBV6-1 to TRBJ2-7; D not resolved. The length of the CDR3 is 14 residues. Germline V CDR1 and CDR2: MNHNS, SASEGT. V shed 1 base and J shed 2 bases, with 9 bases lying between them.

Here the CDR3 reads CASSLGGYNSPLHF. The CDR3 DNA follows: TGTGCCAGCAGCCTCGGGGGTTATAATTCACCCCTCCACTTT. The chain recombines TRBV9 with TRBJ1-6, with D tentatively TRBD1 (5 bases). V was trimmed by 4 bases and J by 4 bases, leaving 9 bases between them. This CDR3 has 14 residues. Per germline, CDR1 SGDLS and CDR2 YYNGEE.

The chain combines TRBV7-9 with TRBJ2-2; TRBD1 agrees at 7 bases. The CDR3 loop spans 13 amino acids. V gave up 4 bases and J gave up 5 bases; unmatched junction bases: 1. CDR1 and CDR2 (germline): SEHNR, FQNEAQ (reference sequence). CDR3 loop: CASSYRGTGELFF. DNA of the CDR3: TGTGCCAGCAGCTACAGGGGAACCGGGGAGCTGTTTTTT.

This clone was picked up one time. This chain connects TRBV5-4 to TRBJ2-3, with a weak D call TRBD2 (6 bases). The germline V gene encodes CDR1 SGHNT and CDR2 YYREEE (reference sequence). V lost 7 bases and J lost 3, with 24 bases in between. The CDR3 extends over 17 amino acids. The CDR3, as DNA: TGTGCCAGCTCACTAAATTTAGGAGGGCCACATACAGATACGCAGTATTTT. Protein product: CASSLNLGGPHTDTQYF.

This clone is medium-sized in the sample. The CDR3: CASSRLQGEEAFF. CDR3 coding DNA: TGCGCCAGCAGCCGTTTACAGGGGGAGGAAGCTTTCTTT. The J gene is TRBJ1-1, the V gene TRBV4-1; 8 nucleotides align to TRBD1. CDR3 length: 13 residues. The junction had 6 bases not matched to a gene; V was cut back by 4 bases and J by 8 bases. The V gene's germline CDR1 is MGHRA and CDR2 YSYEKL.

This clone appeared a single time. The chain recombines TRBV7-2 with TRBJ2-7, with unresolved D. Trimming took off 5 bases at V and 3 bases at J, with 14 bases between the two ends. There are 14 residues in the CDR3. The germline V gene encodes CDR1 SGHTA and CDR2 FQGNSA. CDR3 protein: CASSPSYSNYEQYF. The CDR3, as DNA: TGTGCCAGCAGCCCCAGTTATAGTAACTACGAGCAGTACTTC.

A few counts support this clone. The CDR3 spells CASSYRLLVGYEQYF. CDR3 DNA sequence: TGTGCCAGCAGTTACCGACTGCTAGTAGGCTACGAGCAGTACTTC. The chain is built from TRBV6-5 and TRBJ2-7; D ambiguous. This CDR3 comprises 15 residues. Per germline, CDR1 MNHEY and CDR2 SVGAGI. V was shortened by 2 bases and J by 3 bases, with 14 bases between the two germline ends.

The chain has TRBV29-1 and TRBJ2-3; weak D call: TRBD2 (5 bases). Germline CDR1 and CDR2: SQVTM and ANQGSEA. The CDR3 has 15 residues. Trimming took off 1 base at V and 4 bases at J, with 15 bases between the two ends. CDR3 coding DNA: TGCAGCGTTGAAGGCGGACCGCCGAGGGCAGATACGCAGTATTTT. Its protein is CSVEGGPPRADTQYF.